A selection of T cell receptor beta chains follows, all from one sample in a study of cytomegalovirus exposure and HLA in healthy donors. Method: immunoSEQ multiplex PCR; TCRdb's copy keeps in-frame clones and lacks some. The table lists some 68,000 clones, about 96% of them singletons. The sequencing sample was made of PBMCs. These receptors all come from a man aged 18-30 years in good health and CMV-seronegative. Each CDR3 is given with its conserved first and last residue. D genes are given only for firm matches. Clone size appears in some rows only: once, few, many, or a class for an expanded clone.

clone_size: NA
v_call: TRBV15
d_call: TRBD1
j_call: TRBJ2-7
cdr3_aa: CATSRPGGFAYEQYF
cdr3_nt: TGTGCCACCAGCAGGCCAGGGGGTTTTGCCTACGAGCAGTACTTC

clone_size: NA
v_call: TRBV11-3
d_call: NA
j_call: TRBJ2-5
cdr3_aa: CASSSRVLRWETQYF
cdr3_nt: TGTGCCAGCAGCTCTCGGGTTCTCCGGTGGGAGACCCAGTACTTC

clone_size: NA
v_call: TRBV10-2
d_call: TRBD2
j_call: TRBJ2-7
cdr3_aa: CASSETALAGNNEQYF
cdr3_nt: TGCGCCAGCAGTGAGACGGCCCTAGCGGGAAATAACGAGCAGTACTTC

clone_size: once
v_call: TRBV19
d_call: TRBD1
j_call: TRBJ1-5
cdr3_aa: CASSIYGTGNQPQHF
cdr3_nt: TGTGCCAGTAGTATTTATGGGACAGGAAATCAGCCCCAGCATTTT

clone_size: NA
v_call: TRBV7-2
d_call: NA
j_call: TRBJ2-2
cdr3_aa: CASSSGNTGELFF
cdr3_nt: TGTGCCAGCAGCTCAGGGAACACCGGGGAGCTGTTTTTT

clone_size: NA
v_call: TRBV11-3
d_call: TRBD2
j_call: TRBJ2-5
cdr3_aa: CASSSLAGGMETQYF
cdr3_nt: TGTGCCAGCAGCTCCCTAGCGGGAGGGATGGAGACCCAGTACTTC

clone_size: NA
v_call: TRBV20-1
d_call: NA
j_call: TRBJ1-1
cdr3_aa: CSARLDFEAFF
cdr3_nt: TGCAGTGCCCGATTAGACTTTGAAGCTTTCTTT

clone_size: NA
v_call: TRBV27
d_call: NA
j_call: TRBJ2-5
cdr3_aa: CASSESYQETQYF
cdr3_nt: TGTGCCAGCAGCGAGAGTTACCAAGAGACCCAGTACTTC

clone_size: NA
v_call: TRBV28
d_call: NA
j_call: TRBJ1-2
cdr3_aa: CASSLYGYTF
cdr3_nt: TGTGCCAGCAGCCTCTATGGCTACACCTTC

clone_size: NA
v_call: TRBV9
d_call: TRBD1
j_call: TRBJ2-5
cdr3_aa: CASSPGQLKETQYF
cdr3_nt: TGTGCCAGCAGCCCGGGACAGCTGAAAGAGACCCAGTACTTC

clone_size: NA
v_call: TRBV30
d_call: TRBD2
j_call: TRBJ2-2
cdr3_aa: CAWRGLDIGELFF
cdr3_nt: TGTGCCTGGAGAGGACTAGATATCGGGGAGCTGTTTTTT